Each of the 17 T cell receptor beta chains below was sequenced from the same sample in a study of blood T cell repertoires in COVID-19 (dated by TCRdb to the early 2020s). The library was produced with the immunoSEQ multiplex PCR assay. In its TCRdb copy, this immuneACCESS table keeps in-frame sequences only and misses some clones. Where compared with another copy, unresolved V genes explain less than half of these, and the others have no known cause. The sample table holds more than 55,000 clones, of which around 77% were seen once. The ten largest clones capture roughly 22% of the sample. The source material was peripheral blood. The receptor set was obtained from a man older than 75 with active or convalescent COVID-19.

Only one count was recorded for this clone. The chain joins TRBV4-2 to TRBJ2-1; 9 bases fit TRBD2. V dropped 3 bases and J dropped 6; count of bases not matched to a gene: 9. Germline V gene lookup returns CDR1 LGHNA and CDR2 YNFKEQ. The CDR3 extends over 16 amino acids. The CDR3 DNA follows: TGTGCCAGCAGCCATCCCGGGACTAGCTTATCCAATGAGCAGTTCTTC. Encoded protein: CASSHPGTSLSNEQFF.

The chain couples TRBV28 to TRBJ2-7; 8 bases are a match to TRBD2. Germline CDR1 MDHEN, CDR2 SYDVKM. The CDR3 totals 17 residues. Trimming removed 4 bases from V and 0 bases from J; junction bases left unmatched: 11. CDR3 protein: CASSSITTSGISYEQYF. CDR3 sequence (DNA): TGTGCCAGCAGTTCAATCACCACTAGCGGAATCTCCTACGAGCAGTACTTC.

As concerns this clone: Different DNA sequences within this sample yield the same CDR3. The chain has TRBV18 and TRBJ2-7; D is ambiguous. CDR1 KGHSH and CDR2 LQKENI come from the germline V gene. CDR3 size: 14 residues. Trimming left V 0 bases short and J 1 base short, with 7 bases between. CDR3 sequence (DNA): TGTGCCAGCTCACCACCCTCGGGTTCCTACGAGCAGTACTTC. This codes for CASSPPSGSYEQYF.

CDR3 DNA: TGTGCCAGCAGTGAAGTGGTGGGGCCGCAGTACTTC. Protein: CASSEVVGPQYF. V is TRBV2 and J is TRBJ2-7; D may be TRBD1 (5 bases). The germline gives CDR1 SNHLY, CDR2 FYNNEI. This CDR3 has 12 residues. Trimming removed 1 base at V and 9 bases at J, with 10 bases between.

This rearrangement joins TRBV19 to TRBJ1-1; 8 nucleotides line up with TRBD1. Germline trimming cut 5 bases from V and 5 bases from J; bases unmatched to any gene: 7. CDR3 length: 14 amino acids. CDR1 is LNHDA, CDR2 SQIVND, per germline (reference sequence). CDR3 coding DNA: TGTGCCAGTAGTTTTACAGGGGGGGTAACTGAAGCTTTCTTT. Its protein product is CASSFTGGVTEAFF.

Many counts were recorded for this clone. The V and J genes are TRBV6-2 or TRBV6-3 and TRBJ1-3; D is ambiguous. Between the trimmed V and J ends, which lost 2 bases and 1 base, there was a span of 15 bases. The CDR3 is made up of 17 amino acids. Germline V lookup: CDR1 MNHEY, CDR2 SVGEGT. The CDR3 region is CASSYPPGDSSGNTIYF. DNA for the CDR3: TGTGCCAGCAGTTACCCCCCTGGAGATTCGTCTGGAAACACCATATATTTT.

This chain connects TRBV27 to TRBJ2-7; D possibly corresponds to TRBD1 (6 bases). Germline CDR1 MNHEY, CDR2 SMNVEV (reference sequence). The CDR3 totals 14 residues. V lost 4 bases and J lost 3, with 13 bases in between. DNA for the CDR3: TGTGCCAGCAGTTCGGTATTACAGGGCTACGAGCAGTACTTC. This gives the protein CASSSVLQGYEQYF.

As regards this clone: The conserved phenylalanine or tryptophan normally closing the CDR3 is absent here, so this likely arose from a read error. The DNA is left out, because the CDR3 cannot be placed on it with certainty; the CDR3 is given as TCRdb lists it. This chain joins TRBV18 and TRBJ2-7; TRBD2 is taken as the D call from the table, unchecked against the DNA. The CDR3 is 10 amino acids in total, end residues counted. Per germline, CDR1 KGHSH and CDR2 LQKENI. The CDR3 loop is CASSPSALYL.

This clone was seen repeatedly, ten times or more. The chain is built from TRBV4-1 and TRBJ1-1, with D unclear. Per germline, CDR1 MGHRA and CDR2 YSYEKL. Trimming stripped 0 bases from V and 7 bases from J, with 12 bases between. The CDR3 has 14 residues. The CDR3 region has the DNA TGCGCCAGCAGCCAAGATCGCCTGAGGGATGAAGCTTTCTTT. Its protein is CASSQDRLRDEAFF.

This clone was counted between two and nine times. The chain links TRBV10-1 to TRBJ2-2; D unresolved. The CDR3 sequence is 12 residues long. CDR1 is WNHNN, CDR2 SYGVQD, per germline (reference sequence). V was trimmed by 5 bases and J by 5 bases, leaving 6 bases between them. CDR3 sequence reads: CASSSATGELFF. CDR3 sequence (DNA): TGCGCCAGCAGTAGCGCGACCGGGGAGCTGTTTTTT.

The J gene is TRBJ1-1, the V gene TRBV29-1; D is undetermined. CDR3 length: 11 residues. V was pared by 5 bases and J by 4 bases, with 8 bases between. Germline CDR1 SQVTM, CDR2 ANQGSEA. CDR3 amino acids: CSVTTTTEAFF. In nucleotides, the CDR3 is TGCAGCGTTACTACGACCACTGAAGCTTTCTTT.

The chain links TRBV19 to TRBJ1-1; 10 bases align to TRBD1. With 5 bases clipped from V and 7 bases from J, the junction kept 7 bases outside the gene matches. The germline V gene has CDR1 LNHDA and CDR2 SQIVND (reference sequence). The CDR3 contains 14 residues. The CDR3 sequence: CASSQRDRGFEAFF. The CDR3, as DNA: TGTGCCAGTAGTCAACGGGACAGGGGTTTTGAAGCTTTCTTT.

This sequence joins TRBV7-9 and TRBJ2-7; the match to TRBD1 covers 8 bases. CDR1 is SEHNR, CDR2 FQNEAQ, per germline (reference sequence). V trimming: 5 bases; J trimming: 6 bases; junction bases outside the gene matches: 15. The CDR3 extends over 16 amino acids. The CDR3 loop reads CASSQATVRQGSEQYF. CDR3 bases: TGTGCCAGCAGCCAAGCCACCGTCCGACAGGGGAGCGAGCAGTACTTC.

The CDR3: CASSQGSSGSHEQFF. The DNA of the CDR3 is TGTGCCAGCAGCCAAGGAAGTAGCGGGAGCCATGAGCAGTTCTTC. V usage is TRBV4-2 and J usage is TRBJ2-1; 9 bases agree with TRBD2. CDR3 size: 15 residues. V shed 1 base, J shed 8 bases, and the junction held 6 bases outside the gene matches. Germline-derived CDR1 and CDR2 are LGHNA and YNFKEQ.

The V and J genes are TRBV6-5 and TRBJ1-2; 7 bases align to TRBD1. V shed 2 bases, J shed 2 bases, and the junction held 5 bases outside the gene matches. CDR1 is MNHEY and CDR2 is SVGAGI in the germline V gene. The CDR3 spans 15 residues. DNA for the CDR3: TGTGCCAGCAGTTACGCGCTGACAGGGAACTATGGCTACACCTTC. Its protein is CASSYALTGNYGYTF.

The gene calls are TRBV10-3 and TRBJ1-5, with no clear D. The CDR3 has 16 residues. V was cut by 6 bases and J by 4 bases, with 19 bases left in between. CDR1 and CDR2 (germline): ENHRY, SYGVKD. The CDR3: CAISQRKGIGNQPQHF. In DNA form, the CDR3 reads TGTGCCATCAGCCAGCGTAAAGGTATTGGTAATCAGCCCCAGCATTTT.

The V call is TRBV19, the J call TRBJ1-2, with D possibly TRBD1 on 6 matching bases. V lost 0 bases and J lost 0, with 8 bases in between. The V gene's germline CDR1 is LNHDA and CDR2 SQIVND (reference sequence). The CDR3 loop spans 15 amino acids. CDR3 sequence reads: CASSIDWTANYGYTF. The CDR3 region has the DNA TGTGCCAGTAGTATAGACTGGACAGCTAACTATGGCTACACCTTC.